A selection of T cell receptor beta chains follows, all from one sample in a study of PD-1 blockade in classical Hodgkin lymphoma. Clones were read by immunoSEQ multiplex PCR, and TCRdb kept only the in-frame ones, dropping some. The sample includes approximately 30,000 clones, about four fifths seen only once; the top ten take about 17%. The sequenced sample was peripheral blood mononuclear cells (PBMCs), obtained before the fourth cycle of nivolumab. The receptors here all came from a human donor with classical Hodgkin lymphoma. Both conserved end residues are part of each CDR3. Fields, in order: D gene, J gene, V gene, clone size, CDR3 length, CDR3 DNA, CDR3 protein. A D gene is named only where the DNA matches it firmly. Part of the rows lack a size; the others show once, few, many or a class for expanded clones.

d_call: TRBD1
j_call: TRBJ2-7
v_call: TRBV6-1
clone_size: .
cdr3_length: 15
cdr3_nt: TGTGCCAGCAGTGAATCGACAGGGGTCGCCTACGAGCAGTACTTC
cdr3_aa: CASSESTGVAYEQYF

d_call: TRBD2
j_call: TRBJ2-2
v_call: TRBV19
clone_size: .
cdr3_length: 15
cdr3_nt: TGTGCCAGTAGTATACCTGGGAGGGCTCCCGGGGAGCTGTTTTTT
cdr3_aa: CASSIPGRAPGELFF

d_call: .
j_call: TRBJ2-1
v_call: TRBV19
clone_size: .
cdr3_length: 14
cdr3_nt: TGTGCCAGTCGCCCCGCCGGGGACCACAATGAGCAGTTCTTC
cdr3_aa: CASRPAGDHNEQFF

d_call: TRBD1
j_call: TRBJ2-3
v_call: TRBV27
clone_size: .
cdr3_length: 17
cdr3_nt: TGTGCCAGCAGTAAACCGACAGGGCCATTTGGGACAGATACGCAGTATTTT
cdr3_aa: CASSKPTGPFGTDTQYF

d_call: .
j_call: TRBJ2-1
v_call: TRBV19
clone_size: .
cdr3_length: 14
cdr3_nt: TGTGCCAGTAGTATTGACAGCCCATGGAATGAGCAGTTCTTC
cdr3_aa: CASSIDSPWNEQFF

d_call: TRBD2
j_call: TRBJ2-7
v_call: TRBV5-4
clone_size: .
cdr3_length: 14
cdr3_nt: TGTGCCAGCAGTTGGGGACTAGCTCCCCACGAGCAGTACTTC
cdr3_aa: CASSWGLAPHEQYF

d_call: .
j_call: TRBJ2-3
v_call: TRBV7-9
clone_size: medium-sized
cdr3_length: 14
cdr3_nt: TGTGCCAGCAGCTTGGCGCCTAGCACAGATACGCAGTATTTT
cdr3_aa: CASSLAPSTDTQYF

d_call: .
j_call: TRBJ1-4
v_call: TRBV18
clone_size: few
cdr3_length: 15
cdr3_nt: TGTGCCAGCTCACCAAGGGCCGTAACTAATGAAAAACTGTTTTTT
cdr3_aa: CASSPRAVTNEKLFF

d_call: .
j_call: TRBJ1-1
v_call: TRBV10-3
clone_size: .
cdr3_length: 13
cdr3_nt: TGTGCCATCAGTGAGACAGGTATCGCTGAAGCTTTCTTT
cdr3_aa: CAISETGIAEAFF

d_call: TRBD1
j_call: TRBJ2-5
v_call: TRBV18
clone_size: .
cdr3_length: 16
cdr3_nt: TGTGCCAGCTCACCGCAACAGGGGCAATTCGAAGAGACCCAGTACTTC
cdr3_aa: CASSPQQGQFEETQYF

d_call: .
j_call: TRBJ2-1
v_call: TRBV5-1
clone_size: .
cdr3_length: 13
cdr3_nt: TGCGCCAGCAGCAGACTCCAAGGGAATGAGCAGTTCTTC
cdr3_aa: CASSRLQGNEQFF

d_call: TRBD2
j_call: TRBJ2-1
v_call: TRBV7-2
clone_size: .
cdr3_length: 15
cdr3_nt: TGTGCCAGCAGCTTAAGGACTAGCGGATACAATGAGCAGTTCTTC
cdr3_aa: CASSLRTSGYNEQFF

d_call: .
j_call: TRBJ2-2
v_call: TRBV2
clone_size: once
cdr3_length: 13
cdr3_nt: TGTGCCAGCACCAGGGAGGCCACCGGGGAGCTGTTTTTT
cdr3_aa: CASTREATGELFF

d_call: .
j_call: TRBJ2-7
v_call: TRBV7-9
clone_size: once
cdr3_length: 11
cdr3_nt: TGTGCCAGCAGCTTAACTGGGGAGCAGTACTTC
cdr3_aa: CASSLTGEQYF

d_call: .
j_call: TRBJ2-7
v_call: TRBV7-9
clone_size: .
cdr3_length: 15
cdr3_nt: TGTGCCAGCAGCTTAGTTGTTGCGGGGAAAGGCGAGCAGTACTTC
cdr3_aa: CASSLVVAGKGEQYF

d_call: TRBD1
j_call: TRBJ2-5
v_call: TRBV29-1
clone_size: once
cdr3_length: 13
cdr3_nt: TGCAGCGCTTCCTGGACAGGACAAGAGACCCAGTACTTC
cdr3_aa: CSASWTGQETQYF

d_call: .
j_call: TRBJ2-3
v_call: TRBV4-1
clone_size: .
cdr3_length: 17
cdr3_nt: TGCGCCAGCAGCCACCGTCCCGGAGGGGGAGTCACAGATACGCAGTATTTT
cdr3_aa: CASSHRPGGGVTDTQYF

d_call: .
j_call: TRBJ2-5
v_call: TRBV25-1
clone_size: .
cdr3_length: 13
cdr3_nt: TGTGCCAGCAGTCACCCACCTAGTGAGACCCAGTACTTC
cdr3_aa: CASSHPPSETQYF

d_call: .
j_call: TRBJ1-5
v_call: TRBV5-6
clone_size: .
cdr3_length: 14
cdr3_nt: TGTGCCAGCAGCTTGAACGGTTGGGGTCAGCCCCAGCATTTT
cdr3_aa: CASSLNGWGQPQHF

d_call: TRBD1
j_call: TRBJ2-1
v_call: TRBV5-1
clone_size: .
cdr3_length: 15
cdr3_nt: TGCGCCAGCAGCTTCCGAATTGGACAGGTCGGTGAGCAGTTCTTC
cdr3_aa: CASSFRIGQVGEQFF

d_call: TRBD1
j_call: TRBJ1-1
v_call: TRBV19
clone_size: few
cdr3_length: 15
cdr3_nt: TGTGCCAGTAGTACACCCGGGACAGGGGGCGATGAAGCTTTCTTT
cdr3_aa: CASSTPGTGGDEAFF

d_call: .
j_call: TRBJ2-7
v_call: TRBV27
clone_size: .
cdr3_length: 13
cdr3_nt: TGTGCCAGCAGTTTATCCCCCCCCAGCGAGCAGTACTTC
cdr3_aa: CASSLSPPSEQYF